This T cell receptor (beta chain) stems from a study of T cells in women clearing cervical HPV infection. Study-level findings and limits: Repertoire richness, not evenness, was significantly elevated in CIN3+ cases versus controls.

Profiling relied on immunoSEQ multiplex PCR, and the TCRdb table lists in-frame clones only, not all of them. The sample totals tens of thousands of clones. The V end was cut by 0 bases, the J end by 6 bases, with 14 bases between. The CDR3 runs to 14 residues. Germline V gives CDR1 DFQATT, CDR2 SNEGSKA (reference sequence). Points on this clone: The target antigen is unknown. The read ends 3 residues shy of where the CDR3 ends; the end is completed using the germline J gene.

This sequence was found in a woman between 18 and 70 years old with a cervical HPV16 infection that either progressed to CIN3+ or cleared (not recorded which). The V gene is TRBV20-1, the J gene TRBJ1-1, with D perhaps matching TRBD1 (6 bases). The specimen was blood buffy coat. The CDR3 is CSARDLTGTAEAFF. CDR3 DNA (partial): TGCAGTGCTAGAGACTTGACAGGTACGGCTGAA.